What follows are 24 T cell receptor beta chains derived from one specimen sequenced in a study of cytomegalovirus exposure and HLA in healthy donors (TCRdb year 2017). Libraries were built with the immunoSEQ multiplex PCR assay. A mixture of 60 forward primers for TCR Vbeta segments and 13 reverse primers for TCR Jbeta segments was used in the multiplex PCR. The table was pulled from immuneACCESS by TCRdb, which kept in-frame rearrangements only. Such tables lose some clones; where checked, under half of the loss comes from unresolved V genes, and the rest has no known cause. Here the sample has about 120,000 clones; around 79% occur a single time. Roughly 1.5% of the sample is in the top ten clones. The sequenced sample consisted of PBMCs. Receptors originate from a woman aged 18 to 35 in good health and CMV-seronegative.

V gene TRBV7-9 combines with J gene TRBJ1-4; 7 bases are a match to TRBD1. The junction had 4 bases not matched to a gene; V was cut back by 5 bases and J by 4 bases. The CDR3 consists of 14 residues. Germline CDR1 is SEHNR and CDR2 is FQNEAQ (reference sequence). The DNA of the CDR3 is TGTGCCAGCAGCCCCACAGGGGATAATGAAAAACTGTTTTTT. This sequence encodes CASSPTGDNEKLFF.

This clone was counted a single time. The rearrangement links TRBV6-5 to TRBJ2-7; perhaps TRBD1 as D (6 bases). The CDR3 contains 15 residues. The V end lost 0 bases, the J end lost 7 bases, and 16 bases lay between the germline ends. Germline V lookup: CDR1 MNHEY, CDR2 SVGAGI. The CDR3 DNA sequence: TGTGCCAGCAGTTACTCGATATTGGGGGCTGGTGAGCAGTACTTC. It translates to CASSYSILGAGEQYF.

The V call is TRBV6-5, the J call TRBJ2-3, with TRBD2 identical over 15 bases. The CDR3 is 15 residues long. Germline V gene data show CDR1 as MNHEY and CDR2 as SVGAGI. The V segment lost 5 bases and the J segment 10 bases; nucleotides outside the gene matches: 7. CDR3 sequence: CASSPWTSGRAAQYF. The CDR3 bases are TGTGCCAGCAGTCCTTGGACTAGCGGGAGGGCCGCGCAGTATTTT.

This clone turned up a few times. The CDR3 protein is CASSPFEGVHIYGYTF. The DNA for the CDR3 is TGTGCCAGCAGCCCCTTCGAGGGGGTTCATATCTATGGCTACACCTTC. The chain couples TRBV7-9 to TRBJ1-2, with D possibly TRBD1 on 6 matching bases. Germline assignment: CDR1 SEHNR and CDR2 FQNEAQ (reference sequence). The CDR3 runs to 16 residues. The V gene lost 5 bases and the J gene lost 4 bases, with 20 bases spanning the gap.

The chain has TRBV27 and TRBJ2-5, with 8 bases aligning to TRBD1. CDR3 length: 14 residues. CDR1 MNHEY and CDR2 SMNVEV come from the germline V gene (reference sequence). V gave up 5 bases and J gave up 5 bases; unmatched junction bases: 7. The CDR3 loop is CASSLQGARETQYF. Here the CDR3 DNA reads TGTGCCAGCAGTCTCCAGGGGGCGCGGGAGACCCAGTACTTC.

J is TRBJ2-2 and V is TRBV9; D gene unclear. The CDR3 is made up of 16 amino acids. The V gene lost 0 bases and the J gene lost 4 bases, with 13 bases spanning the gap. CDR1 and CDR2 (germline): SGDLS, YYNGEE. CDR3 sequence reads: CASSVGGSLSTGELFF. Written as DNA, the CDR3 is TGTGCCAGCAGCGTAGGAGGTAGCCTCAGCACCGGGGAGCTGTTTTTT.

This clone was observed a handful of times. The chain recombines TRBV27 with TRBJ1-4, with a possible D match to TRBD1 (6 bases). Trimming removed 5 bases at V and 4 bases at J, with 11 bases between. This CDR3 has 14 residues. In germline, CDR1 is MNHEY, CDR2 SMNVEV (reference sequence). In nucleotides, the CDR3 is TGTGCCAGCAGTCTCCGGACAGTTAATGAAAAACTGTTTTTT. Residues: CASSLRTVNEKLFF.

This clone was seen just once. This rearrangement joins TRBV7-2 to TRBJ1-1; 12 nucleotides match TRBD1. This CDR3 contains 17 residues. The junction had 6 bases not matched to a gene; V was cut back by 4 bases and J by 0 bases. Germline-derived CDR1 and CDR2 are SGHTA and FQGNSA. The CDR3 loop is CASSWGQGAVLNTEAFF. For the CDR3, the DNA is TGTGCCAGCAGCTGGGGACAGGGGGCGGTTCTGAACACTGAAGCTTTCTTT.

The chain carries TRBV2 and TRBJ2-7, with a tentative D call TRBD2 (6 bases). This CDR3 has 15 residues. With 1 base removed from V and 7 bases from J, the gap between germline ends came to 17 bases. Germline V lookup: CDR1 SNHLY, CDR2 FYNNEI. In DNA form, the CDR3 reads TGTGCCAGCAGTGAAGAGGCAGGGAGGTTCGTTGAGCAGTACTTC. Translated: CASSEEAGRFVEQYF.

The rearrangement uses TRBV2 and TRBJ2-3; TRBD2 is a possible D gene (6 bases). Trimming stripped 4 bases from V and 3 bases from J, with 14 bases between. Per germline, CDR1 SNHLY and CDR2 FYNNEI. This CDR3 is 15 amino acids long. The CDR3 loop reads CASSGHGGGTDTQYF. The CDR3, as DNA: TGTGCCAGCAGTGGGCACGGGGGTGGAACAGATACGCAGTATTTT.

The rearrangement links TRBV7-9 to TRBJ1-2; no clear D gene. The CDR3 runs to 12 residues. Germline V gives CDR1 SEHNR, CDR2 FQNEAQ (reference sequence). Trimming shortened V by 1 base and J by 8 bases, and 8 bases separated the two germline ends. CDR3: CASSLGDSGYTF. The CDR3 DNA is TGTGCCAGCAGCTTAGGTGACTCGGGCTACACCTTC.

The chain has TRBV27 and TRBJ1-6, with 9 bases identical to TRBD1. The CDR3 extends over 16 amino acids. CDR1 is MNHEY, CDR2 SMNVEV, per germline (reference sequence). The V gene end was trimmed by 3 bases and the J gene end by 7 bases; junction bases not matched to a gene: 7. The CDR3 nucleotides read TGTGCCAGCAGTTTCTCGATAACAGGGGGCAATTCACCCCTCCACTTT. It encodes CASSFSITGGNSPLHF.

V usage is TRBV2 and J usage is TRBJ2-1; the match to TRBD1 covers 10 bases. The CDR3 length is 15 residues. With 6 bases clipped from V and 6 bases from J, the junction kept 8 bases outside the gene matches. Looked up from germline, CDR1 is SNHLY and CDR2 is FYNNEI. In DNA form, the CDR3 reads TGTGCCAGCAGCCCGGACAGGGGGATTGCCAATGAGCAGTTCTTC. This sequence encodes CASSPDRGIANEQFF.

This clone was picked up a small number of times. The chain joins TRBV5-1 to TRBJ1-3, with 9 bases aligning to TRBD1. CDR3 length: 16 amino acids. V was clipped by 4 bases and J by 4 bases; unmatched bases: 9. Germline CDR1 and CDR2: SGHRS and YFSETQ. Here the CDR3 DNA reads TGCGCCAGCAGCCCAGGACAGGGGATTGCCGGAAACACCATATATTTT. It yields the protein CASSPGQGIAGNTIYF.

CDR3 coding DNA: TGTGCCAGCAGCGCTTTAAGGACAGGGGTGGCAAAACTGTTTTTT. Protein sequence: CASSALRTGVAKLFF. The chain joins TRBV5-6 to TRBJ1-4, with TRBD1 identical over 9 bases. CDR3 size: 15 residues. V was clipped by 4 bases and J by 10 bases; unmatched bases: 11. CDR1 is SGHDT and CDR2 is YYEEEE in the germline V gene.

This clone was detected only a few times. The chain joins TRBV5-1 to TRBJ2-5; 7 bases are shared with TRBD1. CDR3 length equals 13 residues. Germline-derived CDR1 and CDR2 are SGHRS and YFSETQ. Germline trimming cut 5 bases from V and 2 bases from J; bases unmatched to any gene: 3. The CDR3 DNA follows: TGCGCCAGCAGGGGGGACAGACAAGAGACCCAGTACTTC. It encodes CASRGDRQETQYF. Drawing the rest from reference TRBV5-1 and TRBJ2-5, the complete variable domain is KAGVTQTPRYLIKTRGQQVTLSCSPISGHRSVSWYQQTPGQGLQFLFEYFSETQRNKGNFPGRFSGRQFSNSRSEMNVSTLELGDSALYLCASRGDRQETQYFGPGTRLLVL.

The V gene is TRBV7-9, the J gene TRBJ2-1, with 7 bases lining up with TRBD1. The germline V gene encodes CDR1 SEHNR and CDR2 FQNEAQ (reference sequence). The CDR3 is 18 amino acids. J was trimmed by 0 bases and V by 2 bases; bases with no gene match: 10. In nucleotides, the CDR3 is TGTGCCAGCAGCTTACCCTCTCAGACAGGGAGCTCCTACAATGAGCAGTTCTTC. Translated: CASSLPSQTGSSYNEQFF.

This clone was detected once. The genes are TRBV6-5 and TRBJ1-2; 8 positions match TRBD1. V dropped 7 bases and J dropped 7; count of bases not matched to a gene: 8. CDR1 and CDR2 (germline): MNHEY, SVGAGI. The CDR3 loop spans 13 amino acids. CDR3 in DNA: TGTGCCAGCACCGACAGGGGATTGGGTGGCTACACCTTC. Residues: CASTDRGLGGYTF.

The chain links TRBV6-1 to TRBJ1-1; D is perhaps TRBD1 (5 bases). The CDR3 covers 13 residues. CDR1 MNHNS and CDR2 SASEGT come from the germline V gene. V lost 11 bases to trimming and J lost 6 bases, with 19 bases between them. CDR3 in DNA: TGTGCCGGTCGGCCGGCAGGGTGGGCTGAAGCTTTCTTT. This codes for CAGRPAGWAEAFF.

V and J are TRBV29-1 and TRBJ2-1, with 10 nucleotides matching TRBD2. The CDR3 sequence is 15 residues long. CDR1 SQVTM and CDR2 ANQGSEA come from the germline V gene. The trim removed 4 bases at V and 5 bases at J, leaving 8 bases unmatched. CDR3 sequence: CSVGGRTSGNNEQFF. In DNA form, the CDR3 reads TGCAGCGTTGGGGGTAGGACTAGCGGAAACAATGAGCAGTTCTTC.

The V and J genes are TRBV27 and TRBJ1-4; tentatively, D is TRBD1 (6 bases). V shed 5 bases and J shed 11 bases, with 21 bases lying between them. This CDR3 region has 15 residues. Looked up from germline, CDR1 is MNHEY and CDR2 is SMNVEV (reference sequence). Here the CDR3 DNA reads TGTGCCAGCAGTGGGGCCGGCAGGGGATATCGGAAACTGTTTTTT. This gives the protein CASSGAGRGYRKLFF. The full variable domain, completed using reference TRBV27 and TRBJ1-4, is EAQVTQNPRYLITVTGKKLTVTCSQNMNHEYMSWYRQDPGLGLRQIYYSMNVEVTDKGDVPEGYKVSRKEKRNFPLILESPSPNQTSLYFCASSGAGRGYRKLFFGSGTQLSVL.

The sample holds a few counts of this clone. The chain combines TRBV4-2 with TRBJ1-5, with 10 bases fitting TRBD1. V shed 0 bases, J shed 9 bases, and the junction held 8 bases outside the gene matches. CDR3 size: 16 residues. Germline CDR1 is LGHNA and CDR2 is YNFKEQ. In DNA form, the CDR3 reads TGTGCCAGCAGCCAAGATTTCGGGGACAGGGGTATGCCCCAGCATTTT. Residues: CASSQDFGDRGMPQHF.

This sequence joins TRBV5-4 and TRBJ2-2, with 8 positions matching TRBD2. The V and J ends lost 5 bases and 4 bases, in that order; junction bases with no gene match: 13. CDR1 SGHNT and CDR2 YYREEE come from the germline V gene (reference sequence). The CDR3 extends over 17 amino acids. As DNA, the CDR3 is TGTGCCAGCAGTTATGGTTCCGGGAGGGGAGGCACCGGGGAGCTGTTTTTT. Translation: CASSYGSGRGGTGELFF.

The chain has TRBV5-4 and TRBJ2-3; 8 bases agree with TRBD2. The length of the CDR3 is 15 residues. The junction had 6 bases not matched to a gene; V was cut back by 0 bases and J by 6 bases. Germline V gives CDR1 SGHNT, CDR2 YYREEE (reference sequence). The CDR3 DNA follows: TGTGCCAGCAGCTTGGTGGGCGGGGGGCTTGATACGCAGTATTTT. Its translation is CASSLVGGGLDTQYF.